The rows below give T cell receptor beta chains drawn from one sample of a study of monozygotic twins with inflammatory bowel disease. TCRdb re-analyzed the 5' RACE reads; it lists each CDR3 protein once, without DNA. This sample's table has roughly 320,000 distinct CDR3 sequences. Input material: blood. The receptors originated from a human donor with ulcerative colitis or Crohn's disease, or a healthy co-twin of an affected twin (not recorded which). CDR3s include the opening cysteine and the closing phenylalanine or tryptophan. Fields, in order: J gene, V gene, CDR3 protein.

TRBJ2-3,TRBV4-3,CASSQDFLAGADTQYF
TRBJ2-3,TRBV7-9,CASSKAASGTDTQYF
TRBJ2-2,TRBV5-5,CASSFPSRGTGELFF
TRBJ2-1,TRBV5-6,CASSSRLRWQVNEQFF
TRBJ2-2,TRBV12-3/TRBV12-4,CASSPRRLMNTGELFF
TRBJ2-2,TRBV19,CASRQNRGIYTGELFF
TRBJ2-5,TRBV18,CASSPGPGGSETQYF
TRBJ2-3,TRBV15,CATSRGTTSGGALRVSTDTQYF
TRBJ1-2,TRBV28,CASSPGGLGYTF
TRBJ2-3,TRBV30,CAWSERVSTDTQYF
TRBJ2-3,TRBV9,CASSAGGLLSTDTQYF
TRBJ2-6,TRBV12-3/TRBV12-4,CASRVGQGSSSGANVLTF
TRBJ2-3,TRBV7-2,CASSLARASGGAIRTDTQYF
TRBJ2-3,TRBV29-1,CSVGDLSSGKTQYF
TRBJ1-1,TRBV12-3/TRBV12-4,CASRETLRAEAFF
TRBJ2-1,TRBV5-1,CASSLGVGSGRENEQFF
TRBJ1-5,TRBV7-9,CASSSGSGPERRTNQPQHF
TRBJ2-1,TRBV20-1,CSARSVLAGLVGQFF
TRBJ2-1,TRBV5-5,CASSLDGGNVYEQFF
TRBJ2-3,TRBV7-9,CASTPKTDTDTQYF
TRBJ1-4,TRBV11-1,CASSSYSGTGTTNEKLFF
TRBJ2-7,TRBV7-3,CASSSGAGYEQYF
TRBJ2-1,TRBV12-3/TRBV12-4,CASSLVVGGTDNEQFF
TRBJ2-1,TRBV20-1,CSARDPFTVEQFF
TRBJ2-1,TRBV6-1,CASSEAPQTRNEQFF
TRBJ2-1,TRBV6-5,CASTHGLAFEQFF
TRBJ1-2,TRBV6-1,CASSADRSLGGGYTF
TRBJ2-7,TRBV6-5,CASSDSPTVPEQYF
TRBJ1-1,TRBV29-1,CSAGENTEAFF
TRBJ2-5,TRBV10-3,CAISESKRDRAQTQYF
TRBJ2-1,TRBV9,CASSVGLAGVDEQFF
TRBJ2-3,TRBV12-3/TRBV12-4,CASSRKTNTDTQYF
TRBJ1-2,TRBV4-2,CASSPIIRGGYGYTF
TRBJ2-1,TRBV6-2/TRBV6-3,CASSLGVVYNEQFF
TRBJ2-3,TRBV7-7,CASSPSQFHTQYF
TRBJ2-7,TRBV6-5,CASSYSSSGAQYYEQYF
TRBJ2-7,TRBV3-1,CASSSPDRGLYEQYF
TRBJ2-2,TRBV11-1,CASSPPRGTINFTGELFF
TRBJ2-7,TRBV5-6,CASSWGQAYEQYF
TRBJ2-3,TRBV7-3,CASSRRGQLLGTDTQYF
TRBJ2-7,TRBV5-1,CASSLASMGPSYEQYF
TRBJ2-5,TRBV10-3,CAISESTSGSETQYF
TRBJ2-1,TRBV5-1,CASSLDRGRGNREQFF
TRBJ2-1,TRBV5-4,CASSLDGAGSYNEQFF
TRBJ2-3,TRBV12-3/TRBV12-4,CASRWRAGQGGADTQYF
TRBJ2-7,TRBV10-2,CASSGGGPRDEQYF
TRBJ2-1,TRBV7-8,CASSLYVATSYNEQFF
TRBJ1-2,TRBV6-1,CSSSTTGGRDYGYTF
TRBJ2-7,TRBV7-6,CASSPTTGVYEQYF
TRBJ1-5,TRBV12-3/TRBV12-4,CASSSRSFQPQHF
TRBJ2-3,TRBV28,CASSLYGGSGRRADTQYF
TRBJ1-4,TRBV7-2,CASSSQPGTGGQKLFF
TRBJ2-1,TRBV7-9,CASSPDTYNEQFF
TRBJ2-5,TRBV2,CASSQQYQETQYF